The clone carrying this TCR beta chain was observed a few times. Antigen: not known. MiXCR, run by TCRdb on the RT-PCR reads, gives a single entry per CDR3 protein. Among just over 300,000 distinct CDR3 sequences listed, about 20% were seen once. These data are taken from a study of response to subunit inactivated influenza vaccine. The CDR3 runs 15 residues. Trimming shortened V by 0 bases and J by 0 bases, and 9 bases separated the two germline ends. Germline loops: CDR1 LGHDT, CDR2 YNNKEL (reference sequence). Study observations and caveats: T cells newly recruited by each seasonal influenza vaccination are few, the authors suggested.

This sample comprised PBMCs from blood, obtained less than 22 months after vaccination. This chain links TRBV3-1 with TRBJ2-7, with unresolved D. This clonotype originated in a man aged 45 to 75 who received an inactivated influenza vaccine. CDR3 in amino acids: CASSQDVTRSYEQYF. The CDR3 nucleotides read TGTGCCAGCAGCCAAGACGTGACACGCTCCTACGAGCAGTACTTC.